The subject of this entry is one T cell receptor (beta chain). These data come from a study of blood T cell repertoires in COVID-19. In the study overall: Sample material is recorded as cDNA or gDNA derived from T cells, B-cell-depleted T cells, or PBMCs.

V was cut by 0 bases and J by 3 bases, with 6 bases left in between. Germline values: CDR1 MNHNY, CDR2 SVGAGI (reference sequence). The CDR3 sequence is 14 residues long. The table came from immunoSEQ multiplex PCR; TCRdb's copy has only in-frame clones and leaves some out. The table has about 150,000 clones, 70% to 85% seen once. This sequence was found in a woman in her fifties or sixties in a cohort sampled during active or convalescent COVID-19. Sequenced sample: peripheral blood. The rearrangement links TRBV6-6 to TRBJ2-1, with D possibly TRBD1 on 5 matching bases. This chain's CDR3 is CASSYSTVYNEQFF. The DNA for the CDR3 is TGTGCCAGCAGTTACTCGACAGTCTACAATGAGCAGTTCTTC.